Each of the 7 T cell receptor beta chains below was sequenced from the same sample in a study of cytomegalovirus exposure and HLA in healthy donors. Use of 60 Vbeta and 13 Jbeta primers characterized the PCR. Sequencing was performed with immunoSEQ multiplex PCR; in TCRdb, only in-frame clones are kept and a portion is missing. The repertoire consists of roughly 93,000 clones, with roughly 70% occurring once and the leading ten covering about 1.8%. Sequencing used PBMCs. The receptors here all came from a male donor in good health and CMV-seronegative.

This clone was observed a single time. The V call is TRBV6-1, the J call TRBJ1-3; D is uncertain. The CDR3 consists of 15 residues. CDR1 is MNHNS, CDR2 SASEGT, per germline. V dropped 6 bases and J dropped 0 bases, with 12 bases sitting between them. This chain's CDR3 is CASRGGMGSGNTIYF. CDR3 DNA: TGTGCCAGCAGGGGAGGGATGGGCTCTGGAAACACCATATATTTT.

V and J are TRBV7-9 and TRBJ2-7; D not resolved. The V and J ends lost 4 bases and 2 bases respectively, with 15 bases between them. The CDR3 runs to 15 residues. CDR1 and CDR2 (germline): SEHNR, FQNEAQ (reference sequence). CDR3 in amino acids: CASSSRHGSPYEQYF. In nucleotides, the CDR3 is TGTGCCAGCAGCTCTCGCCACGGGTCTCCCTACGAGCAGTACTTC.

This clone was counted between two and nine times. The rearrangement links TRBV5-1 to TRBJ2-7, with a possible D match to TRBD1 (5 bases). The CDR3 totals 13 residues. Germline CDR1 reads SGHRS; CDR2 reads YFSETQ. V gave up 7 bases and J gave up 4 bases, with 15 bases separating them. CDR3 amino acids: CASGHSSSYEQYF. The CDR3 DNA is TGCGCCAGCGGACATTCCTCATCTTACGAGCAGTACTTC. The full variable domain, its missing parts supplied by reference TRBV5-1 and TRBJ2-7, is KAGVTQTPRYLIKTRGQQVTLSCSPISGHRSVSWYQQTPGQGLQFLFEYFSETQRNKGNFPGRFSGRQFSNSRSEMNVSTLELGDSALYLCASGHSSSYEQYFGPGTRLTVT.

DNA for the CDR3: TGTGCCAGCAGCGTGGAGGGTATTTACGAGCAGTACTTC. Its translation: CASSVEGIYEQYF. The V gene is TRBV9, the J gene TRBJ2-7, with TRBD2 as a possible D gene (6 bases). The CDR3 runs to 13 residues. Trimming removed 2 bases from V and 4 bases from J, with 10 bases in between. Germline-derived CDR1 and CDR2 are SGDLS and YYNGEE.

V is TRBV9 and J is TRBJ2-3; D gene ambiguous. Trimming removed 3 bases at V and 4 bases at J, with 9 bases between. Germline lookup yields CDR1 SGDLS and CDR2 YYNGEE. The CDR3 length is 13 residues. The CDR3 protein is CASSGPSADTQYF. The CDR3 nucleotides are TGTGCCAGCAGCGGCCCTAGTGCAGATACGCAGTATTTT.

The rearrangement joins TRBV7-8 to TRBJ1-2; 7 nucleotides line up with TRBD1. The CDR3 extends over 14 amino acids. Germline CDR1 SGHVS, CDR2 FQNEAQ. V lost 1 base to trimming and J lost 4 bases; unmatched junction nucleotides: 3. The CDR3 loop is CASSLGDRTYGYTF. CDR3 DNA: TGTGCCAGCAGCTTAGGGGACAGAACCTATGGCTACACCTTC.

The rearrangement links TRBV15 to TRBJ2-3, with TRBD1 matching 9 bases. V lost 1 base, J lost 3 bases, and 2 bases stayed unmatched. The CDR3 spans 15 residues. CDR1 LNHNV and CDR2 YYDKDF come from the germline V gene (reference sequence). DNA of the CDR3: TGTGCCACCAGCAGAGGCGGGACAGGGACAGATACGCAGTATTTT. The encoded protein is CATSRGGTGTDTQYF.